This T cell receptor (beta chain) was retrieved from a study of pediatric ulcerative colitis. Whole-study results and caveats: Clonal expansions reduced rectal repertoire diversity in acute severe colitis.

The V and J ends lost 4 bases and 2 bases respectively, with 15 bases between them. In germline, CDR1 is MNHEY, CDR2 SVGAGI. The CDR3 extends over 15 amino acids. Some clones are missing from TCRdb's copy, which holds only in-frame ones; the method was immunoSEQ multiplex PCR. The sample yields approximately 9,000 clones, over 80% seen once. In the case of this clone: Its antigen is as yet unknown.

The blood sample was taken during the colonoscopy visit. The origin of this receptor is a girl aged 10 to 17 with moderate ulcerative colitis. V gene TRBV6-5 combines with J gene TRBJ2-7; D is unresolved. The sequenced sample was blood. The CDR3 spells CASSSLALGTYEQYF. The CDR3 DNA is TGTGCCAGCAGTTCTCTGGCTTTGGGGACCTACGAGCAGTACTTC.